These 19 T cell receptor beta chains were sequenced from one sample in a study of blood T cells in healthy people across ages. Primed by a sample-barcoded 5' primer and a J-beta primer mix, a second PCR proceeded for about 6 to 12 cycles. MiXCR was run by TCRdb on the 5' RACE reads, yielding one entry per CDR3 protein. The table records approximately 2,000,000 distinct CDR3 sequences, roughly two fifths of them present only once. Sequencing input: blood. All receptors derive from a human donor in good health.

This clonotype occurred a few times. In DNA, the CDR3 is TGTGCCAGCAGTGTAGCGGCAGGGAGAGGTGGCTACACCTTC. Translating it yields CASSVAAGRGGYTF. The V and J genes are TRBV2 and TRBJ1-2; D might be TRBD1 (5 bases). CDR3 length equals 14 residues. The germline CDR1 and CDR2 sequences are SNHLY and FYNNEI. Trimming removed 4 bases at V and 7 bases at J, with 16 bases between.

This clonotype was observed many times. CDR3 nucleotides: TGTGCCAGCGGAACAGGCTATGGCTACACCTTC. Its translation: CASGTGYGYTF. J is TRBJ1-2 and V is TRBV28, with D possibly TRBD1 on 5 matching bases. The CDR3 sequence is 11 residues long. The germline V gene has CDR1 MDHEN and CDR2 SYDVKM. V lost 8 bases and J 4 bases, leaving 8 bases between the germline ends.

DNA for the CDR3: TGCGCCAGCAGCCAAGACCGAACGCATTCCTCTGGGGCCAACGTCCTGACTTTC. Its translation is CASSQDRTHSSGANVLTF. The chain carries TRBV4-1 and TRBJ2-6; D gene uncertain. The CDR3 consists of 18 residues. Germline V gives CDR1 MGHRA, CDR2 YSYEKL. The V gene lost 0 bases and the J gene lost 0 bases, with 12 bases spanning the gap.

The chain links TRBV6-1 to TRBJ2-7; possibly TRBD1 for D (5 bases). Trimming removed 2 bases from V and 5 bases from J, with 13 bases in between. The germline CDR1 and CDR2 sequences are MNHNS and SASEGT. The CDR3 contains 14 residues. The CDR3 here is CASSEQGKPDEQYF. The CDR3, as DNA: TGTGCCAGCAGTGAACAGGGCAAACCTGACGAGCAGTACTTC.

This clonotype was found many times. This rearrangement joins TRBV7-3 to TRBJ2-3; TRBD2 agrees at 8 bases. CDR1 SGHTA and CDR2 FQGTGA come from the germline V gene. Germline trimming cut 8 bases from V and 0 bases from J; bases unmatched to any gene: 1. This CDR3 comprises 13 residues. The CDR3: CASGGGSTDTQYF. CDR3 sequence (DNA): TGTGCCAGCGGCGGGGGGAGCACAGATACGCAGTATTTT.

The chain has TRBV5-1 and TRBJ2-1; TRBD1 matches 8 bases. CDR1 and CDR2 (germline): SGHRS, YFSETQ. This CDR3 is 14 amino acids long. V dropped 6 bases and J dropped 3; count of bases not matched to a gene: 5. In nucleotides, the CDR3 is TGCGCCAGCAAGTTTGACAGGGGCTACAATGAGCAGTTCTTC. Its protein is CASKFDRGYNEQFF.

The sample holds a few counts of this clonotype. The chain uses TRBV10-3 and TRBJ1-2; no firm D call. V was clipped by 3 bases and J by 3 bases, with 14 bases between them. This CDR3 region has 15 residues. Germline V gives CDR1 ENHRY, CDR2 SYGVKD. CDR3 loop: CAISEREELYYGYTF. The CDR3 DNA follows: TGTGCCATCAGTGAACGGGAAGAATTATACTATGGCTACACCTTC.

This clonotype appeared many times. The chain is built from TRBV28 and TRBJ2-7; D could derive from TRBD1 or TRBD2 (6 bases each). Trimming removed 3 bases at V and 2 bases at J, with 8 bases between. Germline-derived CDR1 and CDR2 are MDHEN and SYDVKM. This CDR3 is 13 amino acids long. The CDR3 DNA is TGTGCCAGCAGTTTTAGGGGGGCCTACGAGCAGTACTTC. This gives the protein CASSFRGAYEQYF. The full variable domain, rest sourced from reference TRBV28 and TRBJ2-7, is DVKVTQSSRYLVKRTGEKVFLECVQDMDHENMFWYRQDPGLGLRLIYFSYDVKMKEKGDIPEGYSVSREKKERFSLILESASTNQTSMYLCASSFRGAYEQYFGPGTRLTVT.

J is TRBJ1-1 and V is TRBV7-3, with D possibly being TRBD1 (6 bases). The germline CDR1 and CDR2 sequences are SGHTA and FQGTGA. With 3 bases removed from V and 5 bases from J, the gap between germline ends came to 13 bases. The CDR3 runs 14 residues. CDR3 sequence reads: CASSFSGVLTEAFF. CDR3 bases: TGTGCCAGCAGCTTTTCAGGGGTGTTGACTGAAGCTTTCTTT.

J is TRBJ2-2 and V is TRBV15, with D hard to call. CDR3 length: 12 amino acids. Germline V gene sequence: CDR1 LNHNV, CDR2 YYDKDF (reference sequence). Trimming left V 1 base short and J 6 bases short, with 3 bases between. For the CDR3, the DNA is TGTGCCACCAGCAGAGTATCCGGGGAGCTGTTTTTT. Its translation: CATSRVSGELFF.

This clonotype was observed a handful of times. The chain has TRBV12-3 or TRBV12-4 and TRBJ2-1; 10 bases are shared with TRBD2. V lost 3 bases, J lost 3 bases, and 17 bases stayed unmatched. The CDR3 length is 20 residues. CDR3 sequence: CASSLAGRVAGGQIYNEQFF. CDR3 sequence (DNA): TGTGCCAGCAGTTTGGCAGGGAGGGTAGCGGGGGGACAGATCTACAATGAGCAGTTCTTC.

There are a few counts of this clonotype. The chain has TRBV9 and TRBJ2-1; perhaps TRBD2 as D (6 bases). V lost 10 bases and J lost 0, with 14 bases in between. Germline V gene lookup returns CDR1 SGDLS and CDR2 YYNGEE. CDR3 length: 14 amino acids. The chain's CDR3 is CAGGDPGSYNEQFF. The CDR3 DNA reads TGTGCCGGCGGGGACCCCGGCTCCTACAATGAGCAGTTCTTC.

The chain links TRBV20-1 to TRBJ1-4; 11 bases line up with TRBD1. Per the germline V gene, CDR1 is DFQATT and CDR2 is SNEGSKA (reference sequence). The trim removed 5 bases at V and 8 bases at J, leaving 7 bases unmatched. The CDR3 has 14 amino acids. This CDR3 reads CSAYPGQGVEKLFF. The CDR3 nucleotides are TGCAGTGCTTATCCGGGACAGGGGGTAGAAAAACTGTTTTTT.

This clonotype was seen more than once but under ten times. The CDR3 reads CASSVDMADTQYF. CDR3 coding DNA: TGTGCCAGCAGCGTAGACATGGCAGATACGCAGTATTTT. The chain carries TRBV9 and TRBJ2-3; D ambiguous. Trimming shortened V by 0 bases and J by 4 bases, and 6 bases separated the two germline ends. This CDR3 region has 13 residues. Germline loops: CDR1 SGDLS, CDR2 YYNGEE.

The V gene is TRBV20-1, the J gene TRBJ2-1, with no clear D. Germline V gene lookup returns CDR1 DFQATT and CDR2 SNEGSKA (reference sequence). V shed 0 bases and J shed 9 bases, with 12 bases lying between them. There are 13 residues in the CDR3. The CDR3 protein is CSARDPRVGEQFF. CDR3 nucleotide sequence: TGCAGTGCTAGAGACCCCCGGGTTGGTGAGCAGTTCTTC.

This clonotype appeared a few times. The chain uses TRBV12-3 or TRBV12-4 and TRBJ2-4; D remains ambiguous. The assigned J gene may be wrong: the sequence end matches TRBJ2-7 better. The CDR3 covers 13 residues. This CDR3 reads CASSFGQALEQYF. The DNA for the CDR3 is TGTGCCAGCAGTTTTGGCCAGGCCCTCGAGCAGTACTTC.

The rearrangement joins TRBV10-3 to TRBJ2-5; D may be TRBD2 (6 bases). Trimming stripped 7 bases from V and 5 bases from J, with 17 bases between. This CDR3 spans 14 amino acids. Germline CDR1 and CDR2: ENHRY and SYGVKD. This chain's CDR3 is CAINSEGREETQYF. The CDR3 region has the DNA TGTGCCATCAATTCAGAGGGCCGGGAGGAGACCCAGTACTTC.

This chain joins TRBV4-3 and TRBJ2-2, with 11 bases that match TRBD2. The germline V gene has CDR1 LGHNA and CDR2 YSLEER. V was clipped by 4 bases and J by 7 bases; unmatched bases: 8. The CDR3 contains 16 residues. The CDR3 coding sequence is TGCGCCAGCAGCCCATTTAGCGGGGGGGCGAACGGGGAGCTGTTTTTT. This codes for CASSPFSGGANGELFF.

The V gene is TRBV5-6, the J gene TRBJ2-7; TRBD1 might be the D (6 bases). Germline CDR1 and CDR2: SGHDT and YYEEEE. CDR3 length: 14 residues. V shed 3 bases and J shed 2 bases, with 12 bases lying between them. The CDR3 here is CASSWGTLTYEQYF. CDR3 nucleotide sequence: TGTGCCAGCAGCTGGGGGACACTAACCTACGAGCAGTACTTC.